This T cell receptor beta chain stems from a study of cytomegalovirus exposure and HLA in healthy donors. On the study more broadly: The early release's HLA-typed donors yielded some 85 million unique TCRs.

Study conclusions and caveats: There were three CMV-associated chains whose specificity for CMV antigens was confirmed in vitro.

The PCR used 60 Vbeta and 13 Jbeta primers. Produced via immunoSEQ multiplex PCR; TCRdb's table is partial and in-frame only. In the table there are 150,000 to 200,000 clones, about four fifths of which are singletons. Deletions cut 1 base from V and 9 bases from J, with 13 bases between. This CDR3 is built from 14 residues. Germline V CDR1 and CDR2: SNHLY, FYNNEI. Concerning this clone: Its antigen remains unidentified.

This chain connects TRBV2 to TRBJ2-1, with D possibly being TRBD2 (7 bases). The clonotype was recovered from a male donor in good health and CMV-seropositive. Source material: PBMCs. CDR3 sequence: CASSEVRGEGEQFF. CDR3 nucleotide sequence: TGTGCCAGCAGTGAAGTGAGGGGGGAGGGTGAGCAGTTCTTC.